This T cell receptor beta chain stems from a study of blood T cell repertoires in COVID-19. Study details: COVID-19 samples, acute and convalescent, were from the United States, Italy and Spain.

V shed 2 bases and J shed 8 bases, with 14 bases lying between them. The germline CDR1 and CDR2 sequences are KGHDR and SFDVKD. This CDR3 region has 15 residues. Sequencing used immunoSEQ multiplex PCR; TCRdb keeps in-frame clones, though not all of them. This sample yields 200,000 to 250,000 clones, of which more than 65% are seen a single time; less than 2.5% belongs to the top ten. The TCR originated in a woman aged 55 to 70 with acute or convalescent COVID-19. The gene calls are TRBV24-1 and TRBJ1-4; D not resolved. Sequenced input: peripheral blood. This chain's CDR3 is CATSDSSPGGEKLFF. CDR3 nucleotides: TGTGCCACCAGTGATTCCTCCCCCGGCGGCGAAAAACTGTTTTTT.